This T cell receptor beta chain was documented in a study of shared T cell receptors in the human thymus. The CDR3 extends over 17 amino acids. Trimming took 1 base from V and 4 from J; bases not matched to a gene: 7. Germline V gene lookup returns CDR1 LGHNA and CDR2 YNFKEQ. Assay used: immunoSEQ multiplex PCR; TCRdb lists only in-frame clones, some missing. This table holds fewer than 700,000 clones, around 87% found once. A further study also used this sample, focusing on human thymus T cells. That source adds: Infants served as donors; they were healthy and Finnish and were having corrective surgery for congenital heart defects. Thymus was obtained from resections taken during corrective heart surgery. Reports from related research described highly overlapping thymic repertoires among unrelated individuals.

Sequencing was performed on thymocytes. This TCR was sampled from a boy under two years old with a congenital heart defect. The genes are TRBV4-2 and TRBJ2-1; 10 bases line up with TRBD2. CDR3 coding DNA: TGTGCCAGCAGCCAAGTAGGGGGACTAGCGAGATACAATGAGCAGTTCTTC. Protein sequence: CASSQVGGLARYNEQFF.